The present T cell receptor beta chain was sequenced within a study of T-cell memory formation after mild COVID-19. Study findings and constraints: A subset of responding clones appeared in pre-infection memory, suggesting cross-reactive memory joined.

This clonotype turned up a few times. Its target is unknown. In TCRdb, the 5' RACE reads were re-called with MiXCR into one record per CDR3 protein. The sample comprises around 160,000 distinct CDR3 sequences, around 10% of which are singletons, and about 3.5% rests with the top ten. The V and J ends lost 3 bases and 1 base respectively, with 5 bases between them. Looked up from germline, CDR1 is SQVTM and CDR2 is ANQGSEA. The CDR3 runs 12 residues. This chain connects TRBV29-1 to TRBJ2-3; unclear D gene. Sequencing used PBMCs or a T cell subset sorted from them (not recorded which). The receptor's source is a man aged 18 to 29 who had mild COVID-19 (a few samples of this study predate the infection). Cell type and time point are not known. CDR3 DNA sequence: TGCAGCGTTGAGAAGGGCACAGATACGCAGTATTTT. Encoded protein: CSVEKGTDTQYF.